This T cell receptor (beta chain) derives from a study of T-cell reconstitution after alpha-beta-depleted transplantation in children. This clonotype was picked up many times. The antigen is not known. Whole-study results and caveats: TCRbeta diversity was high at day 60 in some patients (a result of surviving recipient T cells and thymic progenitors). Newly made T cells mostly supplied T-cell counts and diversity one year after transplant.

Unique molecular identifiers were built into the TCRbeta library. MiXCR, applied by TCRdb to the PCR reads, yields one record per CDR3 protein. The sample consists of about 200,000 distinct CDR3 sequences, roughly 6.3% of them appearing once. This clonotype originated in a girl under three years old with combined immunodeficiency, due to receive a stem cell transplant. The sample consisted of PBMCs, taken before TCRalphabeta/CD19-depleted stem cell transplant.

The DNA of the CDR3 is TGCGCCAGCAGCCAAGTAGCGGGCAAAAAAGAGACCCAGTACTTC. Translating it yields CASSQVAGKKETQYF. This rearrangement joins TRBV4-3 to TRBJ2-5, with 7 bases lining up with TRBD2. The CDR3 is 15 residues long. Germline assignment: CDR1 LGHNA and CDR2 YSLEER. V was pared by 1 base and J by 3 bases, with 5 bases of the junction left unmatched.